This T cell receptor (beta chain) came from a study of long-term antiretroviral therapy in people with HIV. Overall study: The oldest specimens predate the 2015 immediate-ART recommendation by about a decade.

The ends were cut back, 4 bases at V and 7 bases at J, with 11 bases in the middle. Germline CDR1 reads MDHEN; CDR2 reads SYDVKM. The CDR3 extends over 13 amino acids. Researchers report immunoSEQ v3.0 was run at survey level. TCRdb's table, derived via immunoSEQ multiplex PCR, lists solely in-frame clones and lacks some. Among 9,500 to 12,000 clones listed, 81% were seen once. In its sample, this clone was seen once. Without exception, participants with HIV were treated in the United States. The source material was unsorted PBMCs, sampled 1.8 years after starting antiretroviral therapy. The TCR sequence derives from a man aged 35-49 years with HIV. The chain carries TRBV28 and TRBJ1-5; D perhaps matches TRBD1 (5 bases). CDR3 in amino acids: CASSSGLIQPQHF. DNA for the CDR3: TGTGCCAGCAGTTCGGGACTTATACAGCCCCAGCATTTT.